These T cell receptor beta chains were read from a single sample in a study of shared clonotypes between healthy human individuals. Generated by immunoSEQ multiplex PCR, the TCRdb table keeps only in-frame clones and is missing some. Of some 2,000,000 clones in the sample, 90% to 95% were seen once. The specimen was naive CD4+ T cells sorted from blood. The receptors shown here come from a man younger than 35 in good health. Each CDR3 is given with its conserved first and last residue. The D gene is left open where the match is weak. Clone size is not always given. Where it is, it says once, few, many or a class for expanded clones.

v_gene	abundance	d_gene	j_gene	CDR3nt	CDR3aa
TRBV27	NA	NA	TRBJ1-1	TGTGCCACCATGAACCGGGTGAACACTGAAGCTTTCTTT	CATMNRVNTEAFF
TRBV4-1	NA	NA	TRBJ2-7	TGCGCCAGCAGCCAATTAACAGGTTTCGACGAGCAGTACTTC	CASSQLTGFDEQYF
TRBV7-2	NA	NA	TRBJ1-2	TGTGCCAGCAGCTTACCAGGCAGCGAGAACGGCTACACCTTC	CASSLPGSENGYTF
TRBV7-3	NA	NA	TRBJ2-1	TGTGCCAGCAGCTTAACCACTCTCACTGAGCAGTTCTTC	CASSLTTLTEQFF
TRBV18	few	NA	TRBJ1-2	TGTGCCAGCTCACCGGAGGACAGAGGCTACACCTTC	CASSPEDRGYTF
TRBV5-1	NA	NA	TRBJ2-5	TGCGCCAGCAGCTTGGATCCGGGTACGCAAGAGACCCAGTACTTC	CASSLDPGTQETQYF
TRBV29-1	NA	NA	TRBJ2-5	TGCAGCGTTGAAAGAGAAATAAACCAAGAGACCCAGTACTTC	CSVEREINQETQYF
TRBV5-4	NA	TRBD2	TRBJ2-1	TGTGCCAGCAGCTCGGCCTTAACTAGCGGTAGGAATGAGCAGTTCTTC	CASSSALTSGRNEQFF
TRBV2	once	TRBD1	TRBJ2-7	TGTGCCAGCAGTACGGACAGGGAAGGCTACGAGCAGTACTTC	CASSTDREGYEQYF
TRBV18	NA	NA	TRBJ2-7	TGTGCCAGCTCACCACCGGCAGGGTCGGGGGAGCAGTACTTC	CASSPPAGSGEQYF
TRBV6-6	NA	NA	TRBJ2-5	TGTGCCAGCAGTCAAAATCCCAGGGGTGGGGAGACCCAGTACTTC	CASSQNPRGGETQYF
TRBV5-1	NA	TRBD2	TRBJ2-5	TGCGCCAGCAGCTTATTAGCGGGGAGTATTCAAGAGACCCAGTACTTC	CASSLLAGSIQETQYF
TRBV30	once	TRBD2	TRBJ2-5	TGTGCCTGGAGCGGACTAGCGGAGAACCAAGAGACCCAGTACTTC	CAWSGLAENQETQYF
TRBV4-1	NA	TRBD1	TRBJ1-2	TGCGCCAGCAGCCAAGAGGACAGGGACTATGGCTACACCTTC	CASSQEDRDYGYTF
TRBV30	few	NA	TRBJ2-6	TGTGCCTGGAGTACTGGGGCCAACGTCCTGACTTTC	CAWSTGANVLTF
TRBV10-3	NA	NA	TRBJ2-2	TGTGCCATCGGGGGTACCGGGGGTACCGGGGAGCTGTTTTTT	CAIGGTGGTGELFF
TRBV2	few	NA	TRBJ1-1	TGTGCCAGCACCCCGAACACTGAAGCTTTCTTT	CASTPNTEAFF
TRBV6-5	NA	NA	TRBJ1-1	TGTGCCAGCAGGCCCAGGGATTGGACTGAAGCTTTCTTT	CASRPRDWTEAFF
TRBV18	NA	TRBD1	TRBJ1-1	TGTGCCAGCTCACCCCGGACAGGGGAAGGTGCTTTCTTT	CASSPRTGEGAFF
TRBV5-1	NA	NA	TRBJ1-4	TGCGCCAGCACCATTGCGGGGGGCCGCGAAAAACTGTTTTTT	CASTIAGGREKLFF
TRBV7-9	NA	NA	TRBJ2-7	TGTGCCAGCAGCTTAGCGGGGAAAAGCTCCTACGAGCAGTACTTC	CASSLAGKSSYEQYF
TRBV7-3	once	NA	TRBJ1-4	TGTGCCAGCAGCTTAGGAACCCGGGAGGGTGAAAAACTGTTTTTT	CASSLGTREGEKLFF
TRBV19	NA	NA	TRBJ2-1	TGTGCCAGTACGGATAGCTCCTACAATGAGCAGTTCTTC	CASTDSSYNEQFF
TRBV5-1	NA	TRBD1	TRBJ2-5	TGCGCCAGCAGCAAATCGACAGGGCGAGAGACCCAGTACTTC	CASSKSTGRETQYF